A selection of T cell receptor beta chains follows, all from one sample in a study of cytomegalovirus exposure and HLA in healthy donors. Sequencing used immunoSEQ multiplex PCR; TCRdb keeps in-frame clones, though not all of them. The sample shows 150,000 to 200,000 clones, roughly 79% of them seen only once. Sequenced sample: PBMCs. The receptors here all came from a man in his fifties or sixties in good health and CMV-seropositive. CDR3s include the opening cysteine and the closing phenylalanine or tryptophan. Each record gives: V gene, clone size, D gene, J gene, CDR3 DNA, CDR3 protein. D genes are given only for firm matches. The size entry is marked missing in some rows and otherwise reads once, few, many or a size class.

v_gene: TRBV6-1
abundance: -
d_gene: -
j_gene: TRBJ2-1
CDR3nt: TGTGCCAGCAGTGGAGGGACTCACCAGAGGGAGCAGTTCTTC
CDR3aa: CASSGGTHQREQFF

v_gene: TRBV6-1
abundance: -
d_gene: -
j_gene: TRBJ2-1
CDR3nt: TGTGCCAGCAGTGAAGGGTGGGGGGGCGGGAATGAGCAGTTCTTC
CDR3aa: CASSEGWGGGNEQFF

v_gene: TRBV18
abundance: -
d_gene: TRBD1
j_gene: TRBJ1-5
CDR3nt: TGTGCCAGCTCCGCCGGAAAGGGGGCACACAATCAGCCCCAGCATTTT
CDR3aa: CASSAGKGAHNQPQHF

v_gene: TRBV9
abundance: -
d_gene: -
j_gene: TRBJ1-2
CDR3nt: TGTGCCAGCACAGGGGACGGATACTATGGCTACACCTTC
CDR3aa: CASTGDGYYGYTF

v_gene: TRBV4-3
abundance: -
d_gene: TRBD2
j_gene: TRBJ2-3
CDR3nt: TGCGCCAGCAGCCAAGATCATAGCGGGGGATCCAGGGATACGCAGTATTTT
CDR3aa: CASSQDHSGGSRDTQYF

v_gene: TRBV6-5
abundance: -
d_gene: -
j_gene: TRBJ1-5
CDR3nt: TGTGCCAGCAGGAGGGGGGGCGCGAAACAGCCCCAGCATTTT
CDR3aa: CASRRGGAKQPQHF

v_gene: TRBV29-1
abundance: -
d_gene: TRBD2
j_gene: TRBJ2-7
CDR3nt: TGCAGCGTTGAAGAACCCGGGAGGGGTCACTACGAGCAGTACTTC
CDR3aa: CSVEEPGRGHYEQYF

v_gene: TRBV6-6
abundance: -
d_gene: -
j_gene: TRBJ1-2
CDR3nt: TGTGCCAGCAGGGGGCACGGCCTCCCCGATGGCTACACCTTC
CDR3aa: CASRGHGLPDGYTF

v_gene: TRBV19
abundance: once
d_gene: TRBD2
j_gene: TRBJ2-5
CDR3nt: TGTGCCAGTAGTGGGAGGGTCCAAGAGACCCAGTACTTC
CDR3aa: CASSGRVQETQYF

v_gene: TRBV6-5
abundance: -
d_gene: -
j_gene: TRBJ2-7
CDR3nt: TGTGCCAGCAGTTACGAGGTAGCTGGGGAGCAGTACTTC
CDR3aa: CASSYEVAGEQYF

v_gene: TRBV2
abundance: -
d_gene: TRBD1
j_gene: TRBJ2-3
CDR3nt: TGTGCCAGCGGGGGACAGGGGATAAATACGCAGTATTTT
CDR3aa: CASGGQGINTQYF

v_gene: TRBV11-3
abundance: -
d_gene: TRBD1
j_gene: TRBJ2-5
CDR3nt: TGTGCCAGCAGCCCGGGGACAGGGGGCGAGGAGACCCAGTACTTC
CDR3aa: CASSPGTGGEETQYF

v_gene: TRBV7-2
abundance: -
d_gene: TRBD2
j_gene: TRBJ2-7
CDR3nt: TGTGCCAGCAGCTTAGAGGCGGGGGACTACGAGCAGTACTTC
CDR3aa: CASSLEAGDYEQYF